This is a list of T cell receptor beta chains from one sample in a study of persistence of HIV-infected CD4 T cells. No cognate antigen is known for these TCRs. Only in-frame clones appear in the TCRdb table, and some are missing; sequencing was by immunoSEQ multiplex PCR. The repertoire holds around 40,000 clones, around 90% seen once, with 0.47% in the top ten. The sample was CD4+ T cells sorted from PBMCs after roughly 18-hour stimulation, taken from a patient who received antiretroviral therapy. These receptors were obtained from an adult woman with HIV who was CMV-seropositive. Both conserved end residues are part of each CDR3. A D gene is named only where the DNA matches it firmly. Rows may omit the clone size; those that give it use once, few, many or a size class.

clone_size j_call d_call v_call cdr3_aa cdr3_nt
once TRBJ2-3 TRBD1 TRBV9 CASSGGTGFGTDTQYF TGTGCCAGCAGCGGAGGGACAGGGTTCGGCACAGATACGCAGTATTTT
NA TRBJ1-6 TRBD1 TRBV4-1 CASSHSTGGLSTSPLHF TGCGCCAGCAGCCACTCGACAGGGGGCTTGTCAACTTCACCCCTCCACTTT
NA TRBJ1-1 TRBD1 TRBV19 CASQREGQALMRDTEAFF TGTGCCAGCCAGCGTGAGGGACAGGCCCTCATGCGAGACACTGAAGCTTTCTTT
NA TRBJ2-6 NA TRBV4-1 CASSLLGMSSGANVLTF TGCGCCAGCAGCCTCTTGGGGATGAGCTCTGGGGCCAACGTCCTGACTTTC
NA TRBJ1-2 NA TRBV9 CASSVAGANYGYTF TGTGCCAGCAGCGTAGCAGGCGCAAACTATGGCTACACCTTC
NA TRBJ2-1 NA TRBV15 CATSRSVTGGHEQFF TGTGCCACCAGCAGATCCGTGACAGGAGGCCATGAGCAGTTCTTC
NA TRBJ1-2 NA TRBV5-1 CASSPNNRDHGYTF TGCGCCAGCAGCCCAAATAACAGGGATCATGGCTACACCTTC
once TRBJ1-2 TRBD1 TRBV29-1 CSVGTGSDYGYTF TGCAGCGTCGGGACAGGGTCTGACTATGGCTACACCTTC
NA TRBJ1-5 TRBD1 TRBV19 CASRAGQGTQPQHF TGTGCCAGTAGGGCGGGACAGGGAACTCAGCCCCAGCATTTT
few TRBJ2-1 NA TRBV5-1 CASSLGGVSLGEEQFF TGCGCCAGCAGCTTGGGAGGCGTTTCACTAGGGGAGGAGCAGTTCTTC
NA TRBJ1-3 TRBD1 TRBV5-1 CASSPDRARNTIYF TGCGCCAGCAGCCCCGACAGGGCTCGAAACACCATATATTTT
NA TRBJ2-2 TRBD2 TRBV18 CASSPPGLAASIGELFF TGTGCCAGCTCACCCCCGGGACTAGCGGCCTCGATCGGGGAGCTGTTTTTT
NA TRBJ1-5 NA TRBV18 CASSPDGSWDQPQHF TGTGCCAGCTCACCAGACGGATCGTGGGATCAGCCCCAGCATTTT
NA TRBJ1-4 TRBD1 TRBV18 CASSLGTDNEKLFF TGTGCCAGCTCACTAGGGACAGATAATGAAAAACTGTTTTTT
NA TRBJ1-1 NA TRBV5-4 CASSRDLNTEAFF TGTGCCAGCAGCCGAGACCTGAACACTGAAGCTTTCTTT
NA TRBJ1-6 TRBD1 TRBV7-8 CASSPGDRGHSPLHF TGTGCCAGCAGCCCTGGGGACAGGGGGCATTCACCCCTCCACTTT
NA TRBJ2-5 NA TRBV25-1 CASSEVGAVSGETQYF TGTGCCAGCAGTGAAGTGGGGGCGGTTTCGGGAGAGACCCAGTACTTC
NA TRBJ2-3 NA TRBV6-4 CASSLWLTDTQYF TGTGCCAGCAGTCTTTGGTTGACAGATACGCAGTATTTT
NA TRBJ1-3 NA TRBV5-1 CASSLYGGSGNTIYF TGCGCCAGCAGCTTGTATGGGGGCTCTGGAAACACCATATATTTT
NA TRBJ2-3 NA TRBV6-1 CASSEVWRSGTDTQYF TGTGCCAGCAGTGAAGTGTGGCGGTCGGGCACAGATACGCAGTATTTT
NA TRBJ1-2 NA TRBV6-1 CASSPSGGYGYTF TGTGCCAGCAGCCCGTCCGGGGGCTATGGCTACACCTTC
NA TRBJ1-2 TRBD1 TRBV19 CASSTLDRGLFGYTF TGTGCCAGTAGTACACTGGACAGGGGGCTCTTTGGCTACACCTTC
NA TRBJ1-2 NA TRBV25-1 CATYEVYGYTF TGTGCCACCTACGAGGTTTATGGCTACACCTTC
NA TRBJ2-7 NA TRBV19 CASSPRMASSYEQYF TGTGCCAGTAGTCCCCGGATGGCCTCGTCCTACGAGCAGTACTTC
NA TRBJ1-4 NA TRBV19 CASSIAGLPNEKLFF TGTGCCAGTAGTATAGCGGGACTTCCAAATGAAAAACTGTTTTTT
NA TRBJ2-5 TRBD2 TRBV14 CASSQPSGGVETQYF TGTGCCAGCAGCCAACCCAGCGGGGGGGTTGAGACCCAGTACTTC
NA TRBJ1-6 TRBD1 TRBV19 CASSMRDRDPNSPLHF TGTGCCAGTAGTATGCGGGACAGGGATCCCAATTCACCCCTCCACTTT
medium-sized TRBJ1-6 NA TRBV7-2 CASSVGVLGSPLHF TGTGCCAGCAGCGTGGGGGTTCTTGGATCACCCCTCCACTTT
NA TRBJ1-1 NA TRBV6-5 CASTALRESTEAFF TGTGCCAGTACAGCCCTCAGGGAATCCACTGAAGCTTTCTTT
NA TRBJ2-1 TRBD2 TRBV25-1 CASSESGSSGRVLKFF TGTGCCAGCAGTGAATCTGGTTCGTCTGGGAGGGTCTTGAAGTTCTTC
NA TRBJ2-7 NA TRBV23-1 CVFVISYEQYF TGTGTATTCGTTATCTCATACGAGCAGTACTTC
NA TRBJ1-4 TRBD1 TRBV30 CAWGTRQGYEKLFF TGTGCCTGGGGGACCAGACAGGGGTATGAAAAACTGTTTTTT
NA TRBJ1-5 NA TRBV4-2 CASSQGGWNPNQPQHF TGTGCCAGCAGCCAAGGTGGCTGGAACCCCAATCAGCCCCAGCATTTT
NA TRBJ1-3 NA TRBV5-1 CASRRQASGNTIYF TGCGCCAGCAGGAGACAGGCCTCTGGAAACACCATATATTTT
NA TRBJ1-1 NA TRBV5-6 CASSEGLGNTEAFF TGTGCCAGCAGCGAGGGACTGGGGAACACTGAAGCTTTCTTT
NA TRBJ1-1 NA TRBV20-1 CSARGTEAFF TGCAGTGCTAGAGGAACTGAAGCTTTCTTT
NA TRBJ1-6 TRBD1 TRBV4-2 CASSHQPGTGSSSPLHF TGTGCCAGCAGCCACCAACCGGGGACAGGGAGTAGTTCACCCCTCCACTTT